This record covers a single T cell receptor (beta chain). These data originate in a study of blood T cell repertoires in COVID-19. Study context: Sample material is recorded as cDNA or gDNA derived from T cells, B-cell-depleted T cells, or PBMCs.

Germline CDR1 and CDR2: MNHEY and SMNVEV (reference sequence). The CDR3 contains 14 residues. The J segment lost 6 bases and the V segment lost 6 bases, leaving 6 bases of the junction unmatched. In the source study's methods: Amplification of reference gene primers provided the estimated nucleated cell counts. The table came from immunoSEQ multiplex PCR; TCRdb's copy has only in-frame clones and leaves some out. Clonal size and the V and J genes are those of that table, whereas D and trimming came from the DNA. The sample consists of about 130,000 clones, approximately 88% of them appearing once. Sequences were obtained from peripheral blood. V and J are TRBV27 and TRBJ1-5; 9 bases fit TRBD1. This TCR derives from a man between 50 and 59 years old with acute or convalescent COVID-19. CDR3 coding DNA: TGTGCCAGCAGGACACAGGGGGCGGGTCAGCCCCAGCATTTT. Amino acids: CASRTQGAGQPQHF.